A selection of T cell receptor beta chains follows, all from one sample in a study of OX40 agonist ivuxolimab in advanced cancers. TCRdb's copy holds only in-frame clones and misses some; the assay was immunoSEQ multiplex PCR. The table has some 80,000 clones, 65% to 90% seen once. The sequencing used CD4+ or CD8+ T cells sorted from blood, collected in a trial of the OX40 agonist ivuxolimab. All receptors come from an adult with an advanced solid tumor such as melanoma, head and neck, liver or kidney cancer. The CDR3 runs from the conserved cysteine through the conserved F or W. The order of the fields is J gene, D gene, CDR3 length, V gene, clone size, CDR3 DNA, CDR3 protein. D genes are given only for firm matches. A clone size is listed for some rows: how often the clone was seen (once, few, many), or a class if it is expanded.

TRBJ1-5,-,13,TRBV28,-,TGTGCCAGCAGTTCAACATTCCCAGGGCCCCAGCATTTT,CASSSTFPGPQHF
TRBJ1-2,-,15,TRBV7-9,-,TGTGCCAGCAGCTTAGTCCGGACAGCTAACTATGGCTACACCTTC,CASSLVRTANYGYTF
TRBJ2-3,-,15,TRBV7-2,-,TGTGCCAGCATCCGAGGGACACCAAGCACAGATACGCAGTATTTT,CASIRGTPSTDTQYF
TRBJ2-5,-,13,TRBV11-2,once,TGTGCCAGCAGCTTAGCATCCTCGTCGACCCAGTACTTC,CASSLASSSTQYF
TRBJ2-7,TRBD2,13,TRBV19,once,TGTGCCAGTAGTATAGAAGCGGGGGACGGGCAGTACTTC,CASSIEAGDGQYF
TRBJ1-1,-,15,TRBV2,-,TGTGCCAGCAAACCGGGGGCCCTACCGAATTGGGAAGCTTTCTTT,CASKPGALPNWEAFF
TRBJ1-1,-,15,TRBV7-3,-,TGTGCCAGCAGCTTGTCGAGGGACGCGAGAACTGAAGCTTTCTTT,CASSLSRDARTEAFF
TRBJ2-7,-,14,TRBV19,-,TGTGCCAGTCACCCGGGACTCCTGCCCTACGAGCAGTACTTC,CASHPGLLPYEQYF
TRBJ1-5,-,15,TRBV7-2,-,TGTGCCAGCAGCTTAGATCCTGGGGGCAATCAGCCCCAGCATTTT,CASSLDPGGNQPQHF
TRBJ1-5,-,14,TRBV2,many,TGTGCCAGCAGCCAGCTACTTAGCAATCAGCCCCAGCATTTT,CASSQLLSNQPQHF
TRBJ2-7,-,14,TRBV9,-,TGTGCCAGCAGCGTAGATCTGGGTGCCTACGAGCAGTACTTC,CASSVDLGAYEQYF
TRBJ1-5,-,15,TRBV28,-,TGTGCCAGCAGTTTATCGGGGGCGCCGAGTCAGCCCCAGCATTTT,CASSLSGAPSQPQHF
TRBJ1-5,-,14,TRBV28,-,TGTGCCAGCAGTCCGGCAGGAGCTCCTCAGCCCCAGCATTTT,CASSPAGAPQPQHF
TRBJ1-5,-,14,TRBV21-1,-,TGTGCCAGCAGCAAAGGAGGCAGCAATCAGCCCCAGCATTTT,CASSKGGSNQPQHF
TRBJ1-3,-,15,TRBV6-5,-,TGTGCCAGCAGCAGGACTGCTTACTCTGGAAACACCATATATTTT,CASSRTAYSGNTIYF
TRBJ2-2,-,15,TRBV27,-,TGTGCCAGCAGTTTATCGGTTTGGGGAACCGGGGAGCTGTTTTTT,CASSLSVWGTGELFF
TRBJ1-2,-,14,TRBV7-8,-,TGTGCCAGCAGCGTAGACCCTCGCAACTATGGCTACACCTTC,CASSVDPRNYGYTF
TRBJ1-2,TRBD1,13,TRBV5-1,-,TGCGCCAGCAGCTCCGACAGGGGTGATGGCTACACCTTC,CASSSDRGDGYTF
TRBJ1-4,-,13,TRBV7-9,once,TGTGCCAGCAGCCCTGGATCCAATGAAAAACTGTTTTTT,CASSPGSNEKLFF
TRBJ2-5,-,13,TRBV2,-,TGTGCCAGCGCGGACGGGACCCAAGAGACCCAGTACTTC,CASADGTQETQYF
TRBJ1-3,-,17,TRBV14,-,TGTGCCAGCAGCCCCCTTCCCGTGCGCAGTTCTGGAAACACCATATATTTT,CASSPLPVRSSGNTIYF
TRBJ2-5,-,15,TRBV30,-,TGTGCCTGGAGTGTCCAGTCCGCGGGGCAAGAGACCCAGTACTTC,CAWSVQSAGQETQYF
TRBJ2-3,-,12,TRBV7-2,-,TGTGCCAGCAGCTTGCGGGCAGATACGCAGTATTTT,CASSLRADTQYF
TRBJ2-7,TRBD1,15,TRBV19,-,TGTGCCAGTAGTTCCAAACCCGGGACAGGGATCGAGCAGTACTTC,CASSSKPGTGIEQYF
TRBJ2-3,-,13,TRBV7-6,-,TGTGCCAGCAGCTTACCAAACACAGATACGCAGTATTTT,CASSLPNTDTQYF
TRBJ2-3,-,12,TRBV29-1,-,TGCAGCGTTGATACAGGGTCAGATACGCAGTATTTT,CSVDTGSDTQYF
TRBJ2-2,TRBD1,13,TRBV19,-,TGTGCCACCGACAGGGGGCCAACCGGGGAGCTGTTTTTT,CATDRGPTGELFF
TRBJ1-5,-,13,TRBV19,-,TGTGCCAGTAGTATTAGGTTGGATCAGCCCCAGCATTTT,CASSIRLDQPQHF
TRBJ2-1,-,15,TRBV6-6,-,TGTGCCAGCAGAAGGTGGGAAACCGAGGGGAATGAGCAGTTCTTC,CASRRWETEGNEQFF
TRBJ2-1,-,15,TRBV28,once,TGTGCCAGCAGGCTGGCCTTACAGGGATACAATGAGCAGTTCTTC,CASRLALQGYNEQFF
TRBJ2-7,-,13,TRBV14,-,TGTGCCAGCAGCCTAAGGAGCGTGGGCGAGCAGTACTTC,CASSLRSVGEQYF
TRBJ2-1,-,16,TRBV18,-,TGTGCCAGCTCACCACCCCTTCACAGGACCAACAATGAGCAGTTCTTC,CASSPPLHRTNNEQFF
TRBJ1-1,-,16,TRBV6-5,-,TGTGCCAGCAGTTCCTTCTCAGGCCAAGGGTCCACTGAAGCTTTCTTT,CASSSFSGQGSTEAFF
TRBJ1-3,TRBD1,18,TRBV5-1,-,TGCGCCAGCAGCCGGAGTGGGGGACAGGGGCACTCTGGAAACACCATATATTTT,CASSRSGGQGHSGNTIYF
TRBJ1-2,-,12,TRBV30,-,TGTGCCTGGACGACAAGTAACTATGGCTACACCTTC,CAWTTSNYGYTF
TRBJ2-7,-,14,TRBV5-4,few,TGTGCCAGCAGCTTGGGGGGGATTTCAGCCGAGCAGTACTTC,CASSLGGISAEQYF
TRBJ1-5,TRBD1,15,TRBV9,-,TGTGCCAGCAGCGCCCGACAGGGAGAGAGTCAGCCCCAGCATTTT,CASSARQGESQPQHF
TRBJ1-2,TRBD1,14,TRBV5-4,-,TGTGCCAGCAGCTTTCCCGGGACAGGTTATGGCTACACCTTC,CASSFPGTGYGYTF
TRBJ1-6,-,15,TRBV2,-,TGTGCCAGTTCCCTTCTTAGCTCCTATAATTCACCCCTCCACTTT,CASSLLSSYNSPLHF
TRBJ1-2,TRBD1,14,TRBV6-1,-,TGTGCCAGCAGTGTATCGGGCAGGGGGCGTGGCTACACCTTC,CASSVSGRGRGYTF
TRBJ1-5,-,12,TRBV28,-,TGTGCCAGCAGTTTTTTGAGTCAGCCCCAGCATTTT,CASSFLSQPQHF
TRBJ1-2,TRBD1,17,TRBV6-1,-,TGTGCCAGCAGTGGGACAGGGGCTTTGGACGTTAGCTATGGCTACACCTTC,CASSGTGALDVSYGYTF
TRBJ2-1,-,15,TRBV6-4,-,TGTGCCAGCAGGCATGGGGGGTGGCCCTACAATGAGCAGTTCTTC,CASRHGGWPYNEQFF
TRBJ2-7,TRBD2,14,TRBV6-1,-,TGTGCCAGCAGTGTTCTAGCGGGGGGGGACGAGCAGTACTTC,CASSVLAGGDEQYF
TRBJ2-5,-,14,TRBV6-5,-,TGTGCCAGCACCCCAAGGGGGGAAAAAGAGACCCAGTACTTC,CASTPRGEKETQYF
TRBJ2-4,TRBD1,15,TRBV4-2,-,TGTGCCAGCAGCCAAGAGGGGACAGGGATGAACATTCAGTACTTC,CASSQEGTGMNIQYF
TRBJ2-4,-,14,TRBV18,-,TGTGCCAGCTCACCATTTGGCAGGGAAAACATTCAGTACTTC,CASSPFGRENIQYF
TRBJ2-5,-,14,TRBV5-4,-,TGTGCCAGCAGCTTCTCTCGTTACCAAGAGACCCAGTACTTC,CASSFSRYQETQYF
TRBJ1-2,TRBD1,14,TRBV6-6,-,TGTGCCAGCAGTACCCTGGACAGGGTCTATGGCTACACCTTC,CASSTLDRVYGYTF
TRBJ1-4,TRBD1,17,TRBV7-9,-,TGTGCCAGCAGCCTAAATACAGGGGGCGCCGGGTATAAAAAACTGTTTTTT,CASSLNTGGAGYKKLFF